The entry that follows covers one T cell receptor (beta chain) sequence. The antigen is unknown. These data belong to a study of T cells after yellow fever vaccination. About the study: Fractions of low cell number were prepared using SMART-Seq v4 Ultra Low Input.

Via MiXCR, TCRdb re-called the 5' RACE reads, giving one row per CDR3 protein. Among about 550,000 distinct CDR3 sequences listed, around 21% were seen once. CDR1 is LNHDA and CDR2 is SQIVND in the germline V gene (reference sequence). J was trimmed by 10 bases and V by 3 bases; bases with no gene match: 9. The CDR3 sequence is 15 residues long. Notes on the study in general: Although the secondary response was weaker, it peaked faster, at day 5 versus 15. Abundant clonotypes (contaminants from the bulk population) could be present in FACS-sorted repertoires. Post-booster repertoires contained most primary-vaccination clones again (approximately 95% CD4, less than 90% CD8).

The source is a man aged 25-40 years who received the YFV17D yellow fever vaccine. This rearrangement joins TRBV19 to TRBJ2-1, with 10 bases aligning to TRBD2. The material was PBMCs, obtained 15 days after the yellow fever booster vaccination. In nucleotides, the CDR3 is TGTGCCAGTAGTATTTCGGCTAGCGGGAGTATCGAGCAGTTCTTC. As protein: CASSISASGSIEQFF.